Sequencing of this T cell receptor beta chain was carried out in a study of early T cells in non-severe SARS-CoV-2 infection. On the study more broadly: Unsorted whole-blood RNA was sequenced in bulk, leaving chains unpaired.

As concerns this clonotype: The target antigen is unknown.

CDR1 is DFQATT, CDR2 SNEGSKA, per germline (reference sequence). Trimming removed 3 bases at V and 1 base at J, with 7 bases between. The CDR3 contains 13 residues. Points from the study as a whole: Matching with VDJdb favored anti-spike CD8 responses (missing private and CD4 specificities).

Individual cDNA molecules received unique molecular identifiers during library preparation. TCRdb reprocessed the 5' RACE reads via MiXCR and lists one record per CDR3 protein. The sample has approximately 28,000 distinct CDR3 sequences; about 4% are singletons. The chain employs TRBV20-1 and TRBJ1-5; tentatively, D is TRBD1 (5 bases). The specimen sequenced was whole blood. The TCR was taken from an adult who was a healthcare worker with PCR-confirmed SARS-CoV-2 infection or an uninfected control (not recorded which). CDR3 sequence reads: CSASGGSNQPQHF. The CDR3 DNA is TGCAGTGCTAGCGGGGGAAGCAATCAGCCCCAGCATTTT.